Presented here are 16 T cell receptor beta chains from one specimen sequenced in a study of blood T cell repertoires in COVID-19. The table came from immunoSEQ multiplex PCR; TCRdb's copy has only in-frame clones and leaves some out. The sample lists around 110,000 clones, roughly 80% occurring once. The specimen was peripheral blood. The source of these receptors is a human donor in a cohort sampled during active COVID-19.

The V call is TRBV3-1 (or the pseudogene TRBV3-2), the J call TRBJ2-3; D is ambiguous. The germline gives CDR1 LGHDT, CDR2 YNNKEL (reference sequence). There are 16 residues in the CDR3. The V end was cut by 0 bases, the J end by 0 bases, with 10 bases between. CDR3 loop: CASSQDKRNSTDTQYF. Written as DNA, the CDR3 is TGTGCCAGCAGCCAAGATAAGCGTAATAGCACAGATACGCAGTATTTT.

This rearrangement joins TRBV28 to TRBJ2-7, with 12 nucleotides matching TRBD1. The CDR3 is 17 amino acids. Germline loops: CDR1 MDHEN, CDR2 SYDVKM. J was trimmed by 5 bases and V by 4 bases; bases with no gene match: 12. The CDR3 spells CASSSNPGTGGGHEQYF. CDR3 nucleotide sequence: TGTGCCAGCAGTTCCAATCCCGGGACAGGGGGCGGCCACGAGCAGTACTTC.

This chain connects TRBV19 to TRBJ1-1; TRBD1 might be the D (5 bases). V lost 5 bases and J lost 3, with 13 bases in between. This CDR3 has 14 residues. The germline CDR1 and CDR2 sequences are LNHDA and SQIVND (reference sequence). The CDR3 region is CASSFVGRDTEAFF. The CDR3, as DNA: TGTGCCAGTAGTTTCGTTGGCAGGGACACTGAAGCTTTCTTT. Together with reference TRBV19 and TRBJ1-1, the CDR3 gives the full variable domain: DGGITQSPKYLFRKEGQNVTLSCEQNLNHDAMYWYRQDPGQGLRLIYYSQIVNDFQKGDIAEGYSVSREKKESFPLTVTSAQKNPTAFYLCASSFVGRDTEAFFGQGTRLTVV.

The chain links TRBV3-1 (or the pseudogene TRBV3-2) to TRBJ2-7; D is perhaps TRBD2 (7 bases). Germline V gene sequence: CDR1 LGHDT, CDR2 YNNKEL (reference sequence). The CDR3 has 15 amino acids. Trimming took 0 bases from V and 5 from J, leaving 14 bases between them. The CDR3 bases are TGTGCCAGCAGCCAAGATCCCGGGGGGCAGGACGAGCAGTACTTC. Amino acid sequence: CASSQDPGGQDEQYF.

The gene calls are TRBV19 and TRBJ1-2; 7 positions match TRBD1. The germline CDR1 and CDR2 sequences are LNHDA and SQIVND (reference sequence). CDR3 length equals 11 residues. Losses at the gene ends were 9 bases for V and 6 bases for J; bases not matched to a gene: 4. CDR3 in amino acids: CASSTGDGYTF. The CDR3 DNA reads TGTGCCAGCTCTACAGGGGATGGCTACACCTTC.

The rearrangement joins TRBV6-5 to TRBJ2-2; D may be TRBD2 (6 bases). This CDR3 region has 13 residues. V lost 8 bases, J lost 5 bases, and 12 bases lay in between. Germline V gene data show CDR1 as MNHEY and CDR2 as SVGAGI. This CDR3 is CASQWAGTGELFF. In nucleotides, the CDR3 is TGTGCCAGCCAATGGGCGGGAACCGGGGAGCTGTTTTTT.

The chain is built from TRBV9 and TRBJ2-5; D might be TRBD1 (5 bases). Deletions cut 0 bases from V and 2 bases from J, with 8 bases between. The CDR3 has 14 residues. Germline V gene sequence: CDR1 SGDLS, CDR2 YYNGEE. The CDR3 reads CASSVGPGQETQYF. The CDR3 region has the DNA TGTGCCAGCAGCGTAGGGCCAGGGCAAGAGACCCAGTACTTC.

The chain employs TRBV5-1 and TRBJ1-3; D may be TRBD1 (6 bases). The germline CDR1 and CDR2 sequences are SGHRS and YFSETQ. The CDR3 runs to 16 residues. V gave up 2 bases and J gave up 0 bases, with 12 bases separating them. This chain's CDR3 is CASSFGNRDSGNTIYF. CDR3 DNA: TGCGCCAGCAGCTTTGGTAACAGGGACTCTGGAAACACCATATATTTT.

The chain has TRBV3-1 (or the pseudogene TRBV3-2) and TRBJ1-2; D is unresolved. Germline lookup yields CDR1 LGHDT and CDR2 YNNKEL (reference sequence). This CDR3 has 15 residues. Trimming stripped 1 base from V and 0 bases from J, with 9 bases between. The CDR3 DNA sequence: TGTGCCAGCAGCCAAGGTATCGGGACTAACTATGGCTACACCTTC. Encoded protein: CASSQGIGTNYGYTF.

The chain uses TRBV10-3 and TRBJ1-5; D remains unclear. Trimming removed 2 bases from V and 2 bases from J, with 7 bases in between. The CDR3 covers 14 residues. Germline assignment: CDR1 ENHRY and CDR2 SYGVKD. The CDR3 spells CAISETMGNQPQHF. The CDR3 DNA is TGTGCCATCAGTGAGACTATGGGCAATCAGCCCCAGCATTTT.

CDR3 bases: TGTGCCAGCGCCACCCGACAAGGCGATTCAGGCGAGCAGTACTTC. Translation gives CASATRQGDSGEQYF. The chain recombines TRBV5-5 with TRBJ2-7; D ambiguous. This CDR3 contains 15 residues. The ends were cut back, 7 bases at V and 6 bases at J, with 23 bases in the middle. Germline V lookup: CDR1 SGHKS, CDR2 YYEKEE (reference sequence). Combining the CDR3 with reference TRBV5-5 and TRBJ2-7 gives the whole variable domain DAGVTQSPTHLIKTRGQQVTLRCSPISGHKSVSWYQQVLGQGPQFIFQYYEKEERGRGNFPDRFSARQFPNYSSELNVNALLLGDSALYLCASATRQGDSGEQYFGPGTRLTVT.

This CDR3 is CASSPSETALNEQFF. Written as DNA, the CDR3 is TGTGCCAGCAGCCCCTCGGAGACAGCGCTGAATGAGCAGTTCTTC. The chain combines TRBV7-3 with TRBJ2-1; maybe TRBD1 (5 bases). This CDR3 has 15 residues. Trimming cost V 5 bases and J 7 bases, with 18 bases left between them. Germline lookup yields CDR1 SGHTA and CDR2 FQGTGA.

The V call is TRBV27, the J call TRBJ2-7; 10 bases align to TRBD1. This CDR3 is built from 16 residues. The J segment lost 4 bases and the V segment lost 0 bases, leaving 6 bases of the junction unmatched. Germline V gene lookup returns CDR1 MNHEY and CDR2 SMNVEV (reference sequence). CDR3 residues: CASSLSGQGVVYEQYF. In DNA form, the CDR3 reads TGTGCCAGCAGTTTATCCGGACAGGGGGTAGTATACGAGCAGTACTTC.

This clone was seen more than once but under ten times. The gene calls are TRBV7-2 and TRBJ1-6, with D possibly TRBD1 on 5 matching bases. Trimming pared 3 bases from V and 1 base from J, leaving 10 bases between. Germline lookup yields CDR1 SGHTA and CDR2 FQGNSA. This CDR3 has 16 amino acids. CDR3 DNA: TGTGCCAGCAGCTTTTTGGGGGGGTCCTATAATTCACCCCTCCACTTT. Translating it yields CASSFLGGSYNSPLHF.

The rearrangement uses TRBV7-2 and TRBJ2-2, with D possibly being TRBD2 (6 bases). Germline V gene sequence: CDR1 SGHTA, CDR2 FQGNSA. The CDR3 extends over 16 amino acids. Trimming stripped 5 bases from V and 5 bases from J, with 18 bases between. The DNA of the CDR3 is TGTGCCAGCAGCCTCCGGGGACTTACGTTAACCGGGGAGCTGTTTTTT. Its protein is CASSLRGLTLTGELFF.

This clone was observed a handful of times. The genes are TRBV3-1 (or the pseudogene TRBV3-2) and TRBJ1-1, with 12 bases identical to TRBD1. V was clipped by 8 bases and J by 1 base; unmatched bases: 8. There are 16 residues in the CDR3. Germline V gives CDR1 LGHDT, CDR2 YNNKEL (reference sequence). The CDR3 protein is CASPPGQGARNTEAFF. CDR3 DNA sequence: TGTGCCAGCCCTCCGGGACAGGGGGCGCGGAACACTGAAGCTTTCTTT.